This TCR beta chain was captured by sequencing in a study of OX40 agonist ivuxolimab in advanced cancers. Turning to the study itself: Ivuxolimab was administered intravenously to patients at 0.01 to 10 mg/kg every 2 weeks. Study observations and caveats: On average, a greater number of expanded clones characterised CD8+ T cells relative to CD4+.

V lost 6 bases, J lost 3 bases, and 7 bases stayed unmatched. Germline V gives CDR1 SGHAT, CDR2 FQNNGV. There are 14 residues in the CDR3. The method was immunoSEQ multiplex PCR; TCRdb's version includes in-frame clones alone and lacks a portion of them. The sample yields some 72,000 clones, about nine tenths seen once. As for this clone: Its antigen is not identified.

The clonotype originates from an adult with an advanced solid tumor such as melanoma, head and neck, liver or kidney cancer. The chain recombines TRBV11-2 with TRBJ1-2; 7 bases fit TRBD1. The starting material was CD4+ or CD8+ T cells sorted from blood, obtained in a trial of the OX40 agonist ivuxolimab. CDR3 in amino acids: CASSTQGTDYGYTF. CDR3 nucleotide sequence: TGTGCCAGCAGTACACAGGGGACAGACTATGGCTACACCTTC.